This TCR beta chain was captured in a study of control samples from healthy donors and cancer patients. This CDR3 has 15 amino acids. V lost 1 base and J 7 bases, leaving 14 bases between the germline ends. Germline CDR1 reads LNHDA; CDR2 reads SQIVND (reference sequence). The table came from immunoSEQ multiplex PCR; TCRdb's copy has only in-frame clones and leaves some out. The data show about 160,000 clones, with just under 95% seen just once and around 8.5% held by the top ten. This sequence originates from a woman aged 40 to 50 in good health. The chain is built from TRBV19 and TRBJ1-5; unclear D gene. Source material: blood. DNA for the CDR3: TGTGCCAGTAGTATAGGCGACGGGGTGAAACAGCCCCAGCATTTT. It specifies CASSIGDGVKQPQHF.